This TCR beta chain was retrieved from a study of blood T cell repertoires in COVID-19. Study at large: Italy, Spain and the United States were the sources of the convalescent and acute COVID-19 samples. T cells, B-cell-depleted T cells, or PBMCs provided the cDNA or gDNA that served as material.

Seattle cases were enrolled at active infection and followed longitudinally. Trimming took off 2 bases at V and 5 bases at J, with 18 bases between the two ends. This CDR3 comprises 16 residues. Germline V gene sequence: CDR1 SGHRS, CDR2 YFSETQ. The authors' processing: Reference gene primer amplification in the assay estimated nucleated cell counts. Sequencing was performed with immunoSEQ multiplex PCR; in TCRdb, only in-frame clones are kept and a portion is missing. D and trimming were read from the DNA, whereas the V and J calls and clone size are those reported in that table. The sample lists just over 250,000 clones, more than 85% occurring once.

The clonotype originates from a person aged 18 to 35 with COVID-19, enrolled during active disease. Sequenced material: peripheral blood. The genes are TRBV5-1 and TRBJ2-3, with D possibly TRBD2 on 7 matching bases. The CDR3 DNA is TGCGCCAGCAGCTTAATAAAGGGGGAGGGCGGAGATACGCAGTATTTT. As protein: CASSLIKGEGGDTQYF.